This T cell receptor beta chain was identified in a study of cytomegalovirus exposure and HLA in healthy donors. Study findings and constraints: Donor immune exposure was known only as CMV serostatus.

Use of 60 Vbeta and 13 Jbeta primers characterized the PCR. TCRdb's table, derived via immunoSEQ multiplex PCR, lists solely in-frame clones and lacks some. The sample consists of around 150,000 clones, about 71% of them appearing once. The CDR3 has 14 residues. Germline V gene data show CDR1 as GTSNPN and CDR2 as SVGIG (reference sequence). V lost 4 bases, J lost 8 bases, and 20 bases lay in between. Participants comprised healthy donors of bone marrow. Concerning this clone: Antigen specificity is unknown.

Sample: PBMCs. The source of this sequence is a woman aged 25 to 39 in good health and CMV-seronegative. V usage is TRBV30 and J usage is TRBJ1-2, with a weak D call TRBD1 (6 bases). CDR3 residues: CAWTSQGSFGGYTF. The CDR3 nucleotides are TGTGCCTGGACCTCTCAGGGGTCCTTCGGAGGCTACACCTTC.